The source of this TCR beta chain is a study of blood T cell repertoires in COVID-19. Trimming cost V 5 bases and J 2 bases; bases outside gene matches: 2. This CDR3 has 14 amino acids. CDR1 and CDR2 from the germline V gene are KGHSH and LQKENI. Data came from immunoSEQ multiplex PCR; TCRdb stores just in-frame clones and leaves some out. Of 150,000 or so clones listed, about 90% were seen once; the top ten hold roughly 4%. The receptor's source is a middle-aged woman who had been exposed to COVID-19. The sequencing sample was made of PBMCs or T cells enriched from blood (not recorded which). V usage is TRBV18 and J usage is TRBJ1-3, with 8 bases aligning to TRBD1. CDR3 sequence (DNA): TGTGCCAGCTCAGACAGGGGCACTGGAAACACCATATATTTT. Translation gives CASSDRGTGNTIYF. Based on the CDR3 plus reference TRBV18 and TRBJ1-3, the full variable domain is NAGVMQNPRHLVRRRGQEARLRCSPMKGHSHVYWYRQLPEEGLKFMVYLQKENIIDESGMPKERFSAEFPKEGPSILRIQQVVRGDSAAYFCASSDRGTGNTIYFGEGSWLTVV.